This T cell receptor beta chain was recorded in a study of blood T cell repertoires in COVID-19. The wider study: T cells, B-cell-depleted T cells, or PBMCs provided the cDNA or gDNA that served as material.

This clone appeared once. The CDR3 consists of 15 residues. The germline V gene encodes CDR1 MGHDK and CDR2 SYGVNS. With V trimmed by 4 bases and J by 2 bases, 6 bases remained unmatched. Assay: immunoSEQ multiplex PCR; the TCRdb copy retains only in-frame clones and omits some. The table shows 200,000 or so clones, with over 70% occurring only once. The chain links TRBV25-1 to TRBJ2-7; 9 positions agree with TRBD1. This TCR derives from a man aged 60 to 75 with active or convalescent COVID-19. Input material: peripheral blood. CDR3 bases: TGTGCCAGCAGTGGGGGGACAGGGAACCCCTACGAGCAGTACTTC. Protein sequence: CASSGGTGNPYEQYF.